A single sample gave rise to the 28 T cell receptor beta chains below, sequenced in a study of quantifying T cell responses using KT2 cells (dated by TCRdb to between 2016 and 2019). Concerning the study at large: RNA was DNase-treated and reverse transcribed with TCR alpha and beta constant-region primers, mostly using SuperScript III.

Library generation was performed with UMI-ligation and nested PCR. Instrument on record: Illumina MiSeq. Using T4 RNA ligase 1, a single-stranded oligonucleotide bearing the Illumina SP2 sequence plus a UMI was ligated onto the 3' end of the cDNA. PCR1 consisted of 4 cycles (98 degrees C 15 s, 69 degrees C 30 s, 72 degrees C 40 s), and for the beta primer an equimolar mix of RC1.1 and RC1.2 was used to cover TRBC1 and TRBC2. TCRdb passed the public sequencing reads through fastp at Q25 and MiXCR, retaining productive beta sequences. Every entry covers one CDR3 protein and lists the most common genes and DNA from its rows. The sample table records 60,000 or so distinct CDR3 sequences; 9% to 15% of these occur just once. The top ten constitute around 9.9% of the sample. The sequenced material came from PBMCs spiked with cells of the T cell clone KT2. The receptors derive from a human donor.

This clonotype was counted a few times. V usage is TRBV12-3 or TRBV12-4 and J usage is TRBJ1-1; no clear D gene. The ends were cut back, 8 bases at V and 4 bases at J, with 5 bases in the middle. The CDR3 spans 10 residues. The CDR3 coding sequence is TGTGCCAGCTCAGGCACTGAAGCTTTCTTT. It codes for CASSGTEAFF.

This clonotype was counted a few times. V gene TRBV12-3 or TRBV12-4 combines with J gene TRBJ2-6; D gene uncertain. CDR3 length equals 15 residues. The germline V and J ends were trimmed by 7 bases and 4 bases, with 14 bases remaining between them. The CDR3 is CASTPSSPGANVLTF. The CDR3 DNA reads as TGTGCCAGCACTCCTTCTTCCCCCGGGGCCAACGTCCTGACTTTC.

The sample holds a few counts of this clonotype. The rearrangement joins TRBV6-5 to TRBJ1-5; no definite D call. Trimming stripped 7 bases from V and 2 bases from J, with 12 bases between. Germline V CDR1 and CDR2: MNHEY, SVGAGI. The CDR3 consists of 14 residues. CDR3 DNA: TGTGCCAGCACTGGGCGGGGAGGCAATCAGCCCCAGCATTTT. Translation gives CASTGRGGNQPQHF.

In this sample, this clonotype turned up many times. This chain uses TRBV29-1 with TRBJ2-1; 10 bases are a match to TRBD1. Trimming took 7 bases from V and 4 from J; bases not matched to a gene: 7. Per germline, CDR1 SQVTM and CDR2 ANQGSEA. This CDR3 is 14 amino acids long. The CDR3 is CSAAGTGAYNEQFF. Here the CDR3 DNA reads TGCAGCGCAGCCGGGACAGGGGCTTACAATGAGCAGTTCTTC.

This clonotype was seen many times. DNA of the CDR3: TGTGCCAGCAGCCAAGATCTGGCTCACGGTAGCGGGAGCACAGATACGCAGTATTTT. Its protein is CASSQDLAHGSGSTDTQYF. The chain is built from TRBV4-2 and TRBJ2-3; TRBD2 agrees at 7 bases. The CDR3 is 19 amino acids. Losses at the gene ends were 0 bases for V and 0 bases for J; bases not matched to a gene: 12. Germline V CDR1 and CDR2: LGHNA, YNFKEQ.

The CDR3 region is CASSRRSRAGPGGEQFF. As DNA, the CDR3 is TGTGCCAGCAGCCGTCGAAGTAGGGCGGGTCCCGGGGGTGAGCAGTTCTTC. The chain recombines TRBV14 with TRBJ2-1; tentative D call: TRBD2 (6 bases). This CDR3 has 17 amino acids. CDR1 SGHDN and CDR2 FVKESK come from the germline V gene. The germline V and J ends were trimmed by 4 bases and 9 bases, with 25 bases remaining between them.

CDR3 nucleotide sequence: TGTGCCAGCAGCTTGCGGGGGCCGACTTACGAGCAGTACTTC. It yields the protein CASSLRGPTYEQYF. The chain carries TRBV7-2 and TRBJ2-7; a possible D gene is TRBD2 (7 bases). This CDR3 region has 14 residues. V shed 3 bases and J shed 4 bases, with 13 bases lying between them. CDR1 and CDR2 (germline): SGHTA, FQGNSA.

This sequence joins TRBV5-4 and TRBJ2-1; unclear D gene. CDR3 length equals 11 residues. In germline, CDR1 is SGHNT, CDR2 YYREEE (reference sequence). V lost 4 bases and J lost 10, with 9 bases in between. For the CDR3, the DNA is TGTGCCAGCAGCATCGGACCAGAGCAGTTCTTC. Protein product: CASSIGPEQFF. Using reference TRBV5-4 and TRBJ2-1 for the parts outside the CDR3, the full variable domain is ETGVTQSPTHLIKTRGQQVTLRCSSQSGHNTVSWYQQALGQGPQFIFQYYREEENGRGNFPPRFSGLQFPNYSSELNVNALELDDSALYLCASSIGPEQFFGPGTRLTVL.

J is TRBJ2-7 and V is TRBV6-2 or TRBV6-3; TRBD2 is a possible D gene (6 bases). The CDR3 is made up of 15 amino acids. Germline values: CDR1 MNHEY, CDR2 SVGEGT. Deletions cut 6 bases from V and 4 bases from J, with 19 bases between. CDR3 sequence: CASRPSGGGMYEQYF. In DNA, the CDR3 is TGTGCCAGCAGACCCTCCGGAGGAGGGATGTACGAGCAGTACTTC.

The chain carries TRBV4-1 and TRBJ1-2; 7 bases match TRBD1. The CDR3 has 15 residues. V trimming: 4 bases; J trimming: 6 bases; junction bases outside the gene matches: 11. The germline V gene encodes CDR1 MGHRA and CDR2 YSYEKL. This CDR3 is CASSPPFGTADGYTF. The CDR3 DNA is TGCGCCAGCAGCCCGCCGTTTGGGACAGCGGATGGCTACACCTTC.

V is TRBV2 and J is TRBJ1-6; D not resolved. The length of the CDR3 is 15 residues. Trimming shortened V by 3 bases and J by 7 bases, and 13 bases separated the two germline ends. Germline V gene sequence: CDR1 SNHLY, CDR2 FYNNEI. CDR3 sequence: CASSDDGVGNSPLHF. The CDR3, as DNA: TGTGCCAGCAGTGATGACGGGGTAGGAAATTCACCCCTCCACTTT.

V usage is TRBV2 and J usage is TRBJ2-7, with a tentative D call TRBD2 (6 bases). Trimming took off 6 bases at V and 3 bases at J, with 18 bases between the two ends. Germline values: CDR1 SNHLY, CDR2 FYNNEI. The CDR3 consists of 15 residues. This CDR3 reads CASRSPGTGGYEQYF. CDR3 coding DNA: TGTGCCAGCAGGTCGCCCGGGACTGGCGGCTACGAGCAGTACTTC.

This rearrangement joins TRBV2 to TRBJ2-7; the D gene could be TRBD1 or TRBD2 (6 bases each). Trimming cost V 7 bases and J 2 bases, with 15 bases left between them. CDR3 length: 14 residues. Germline V gives CDR1 SNHLY, CDR2 FYNNEI. CDR3 sequence (DNA): TGTGCCAGCACTCTGAACGGGGGCACCTACGAGCAGTACTTC. It specifies CASTLNGGTYEQYF. The full variable domain, completed using reference TRBV2 and TRBJ2-7, is EPEVTQTPSHQVTQMGQEVILRCVPISNHLYFYWYRQILGQKVEFLVSFYNNEISEKSEIFDDQFSVERPDGSNFTLKIRSTKLEDSAMYFCASTLNGGTYEQYFGPGTRLTVT.

This chain connects TRBV12-3 or TRBV12-4 to TRBJ2-1, with D unresolved. The CDR3 totals 14 residues. V was shortened by 1 base and J by 4 bases, with 8 bases between the two germline ends. The CDR3 loop reads CASSLVQAYNEQFF. The DNA of the CDR3 is TGTGCCAGCAGTTTAGTCCAAGCGTACAATGAGCAGTTCTTC.

This clonotype was recorded a few times. V is TRBV6-4 and J is TRBJ2-2; D may correspond to TRBD1 or TRBD2 (5 bases each). The V gene's germline CDR1 is MRHNA and CDR2 SNTAGT. The CDR3 covers 13 residues. V lost 3 bases and J 3 bases, leaving 5 bases between the germline ends. The CDR3 bases are TGTGCCAGCAGTGAGGGGGACACCGGGGAGCTGTTTTTT. Protein sequence: CASSEGDTGELFF.

This clonotype was counted only a few times. The chain uses TRBV7-2 and TRBJ2-7, with D perhaps assigned TRBD1 or TRBD2 (5 bases each). This CDR3 has 15 residues. Looked up from germline, CDR1 is SGHTA and CDR2 is FQGNSA. With 4 bases removed from V and 6 bases from J, the gap between germline ends came to 19 bases. CDR3 protein: CASSSPGTRRTEQYF. CDR3 bases: TGTGCCAGCAGCTCACCCGGGACCCGGAGGACCGAGCAGTACTTC.

There are a few counts of this clonotype. The chain recombines TRBV19 with TRBJ1-5; D may be TRBD1 (5 bases). The CDR3 runs 14 residues. Trimming took off 6 bases at V and 1 base at J, with 10 bases between the two ends. Germline V gene lookup returns CDR1 LNHDA and CDR2 SQIVND (reference sequence). CDR3 in amino acids: CASRKEGSNQPQHF. The CDR3 region has the DNA TGTGCCAGTAGGAAGGAGGGGAGCAATCAGCCCCAGCATTTT. Full variable domain (outside the CDR3, taken from reference TRBV19 and TRBJ1-5): DGGITQSPKYLFRKEGQNVTLSCEQNLNHDAMYWYRQDPGQGLRLIYYSQIVNDFQKGDIAEGYSVSREKKESFPLTVTSAQKNPTAFYLCASRKEGSNQPQHFGDGTRLSIL.

The chain uses TRBV2 and TRBJ2-7, with D perhaps matching TRBD1 or TRBD2 (6 bases each). Trimming took off 2 bases at V and 0 bases at J, with 11 bases between the two ends. This CDR3 region has 15 residues. Germline loops: CDR1 SNHLY, CDR2 FYNNEI. The CDR3 DNA reads as TGTGCCAGCAGTGAATCGGGGGACAACTCCTACGAGCAGTACTTC. Translation gives CASSESGDNSYEQYF.

This clonotype was picked up many times. The chain joins TRBV13 to TRBJ1-5; D uncertain. V lost 5 bases and J lost 0, with 5 bases in between. The CDR3 has 13 amino acids. Looked up from germline, CDR1 is PRHDT and CDR2 is FYEKMQ (reference sequence). The CDR3 DNA reads as TGTGCCAGCAGCCAAAATAGCAATCAGCCCCAGCATTTT. This translates into CASSQNSNQPQHF.

The chain couples TRBV15 to TRBJ2-1; D may be TRBD1 (5 bases). The CDR3 is made up of 14 amino acids. Germline V gene sequence: CDR1 LNHNV, CDR2 YYDKDF (reference sequence). Between the trimmed V and J ends, which lost 5 bases and 9 bases, there was a span of 17 bases. The CDR3 nucleotides read TGTGCCACCAGCCAGGTAGGGGTGATTCCTGAGCAGTTCTTC. The encoded protein is CATSQVGVIPEQFF. The variable domain in full, completed from reference TRBV15 and TRBJ2-1, reads DAMVIQNPRYQVTQFGKPVTLSCSQTLNHNVMYWYQQKSSQAPKLLFHYYDKDFNNEADTPDNFQSRRPNTSFCFLDIRSPGLGDTAMYLCATSQVGVIPEQFFGPGTRLTVL.

This sequence joins TRBV5-8 and TRBJ1-1, with D maybe TRBD1 (5 bases). CDR1 is SGHTS, CDR2 YDEGEE, per germline. The CDR3 is made up of 13 amino acids. V lost 3 bases to trimming and J lost 11 bases, with 17 bases between them. In nucleotides, the CDR3 is TGTGCCAGCAGCTCGGGACTGCCCTTGGGGGCTTTCTTT. Translating gives CASSSGLPLGAFF.

This clonotype was seen a single time. This sequence joins TRBV4-1 and TRBJ1-2; the D is unclear. The V gene lost 2 bases and the J gene lost 0 bases, with 10 bases spanning the gap. CDR3 length: 15 amino acids. Germline-derived CDR1 and CDR2 are MGHRA and YSYEKL. For the CDR3, the DNA is TGCGCCAGCAGCCAAACCCGGGGAGCTAACTATGGCTACACCTTC. This translates into CASSQTRGANYGYTF.

This clonotype was found a few times. The chain joins TRBV15 to TRBJ1-6, with TRBD1 matching 7 bases. Germline CDR1 LNHNV, CDR2 YYDKDF (reference sequence). The CDR3 is made up of 15 amino acids. V trimming: 3 bases; J trimming: 5 bases; junction bases outside the gene matches: 4. The CDR3 nucleotides read TGTGCCACCAGCAGGACAGGGTTGGATAATTCACCCCTCCACTTT. This sequence encodes CATSRTGLDNSPLHF.

This clonotype was observed at least ten times. This chain connects TRBV4-3 to TRBJ2-7, with a weak D call TRBD1 (6 bases). Germline V gives CDR1 LGHNA, CDR2 YSLEER. There are 14 residues in the CDR3. The V and J ends lost 1 base and 7 bases respectively, with 14 bases between them. The CDR3 DNA reads as TGCGCCAGCAGCCAAGGCAGGGGTTCTGAGGAGCAGTACTTC. Residues: CASSQGRGSEEQYF.

In its sample, this clonotype was seen many times. The V call is TRBV29-1, the J call TRBJ2-1; no firm D call. In germline, CDR1 is SQVTM, CDR2 ANQGSEA. This CDR3 has 11 amino acids. V was pared by 3 bases and J by 3 bases, with 3 bases between. CDR3 sequence (DNA): TGCAGCGTTGACAACTACAATGAGCAGTTCTTC. Its translation is CSVDNYNEQFF.

J is TRBJ2-1 and V is TRBV9, with unresolved D. Germline CDR1 SGDLS, CDR2 YYNGEE. The CDR3 length is 17 residues. V lost 3 bases and J lost 0, with 16 bases in between. CDR3 protein: CASSANGGSASYNEQFF. In DNA form, the CDR3 reads TGTGCCAGCAGCGCCAACGGTGGGTCAGCCTCCTACAATGAGCAGTTCTTC.

The rearrangement links TRBV12-3 or TRBV12-4 to TRBJ2-1; TRBD2 is a possible D gene (6 bases). Trimming stripped 5 bases from V and 4 bases from J, with 21 bases between. The CDR3 has 17 residues. The CDR3 bases are TGTGCCAGCAGTCACTCTAGCGACATTGCCCTGTACAATGAGCAGTTCTTC. Translated: CASSHSSDIALYNEQFF.

This clonotype was recorded many times. The chain uses TRBV6-5 and TRBJ1-1, with TRBD1 as a possible D gene (6 bases). Germline CDR1 reads MNHEY; CDR2 reads SVGAGI. Trimming shortened V by 2 bases and J by 5 bases, and 9 bases separated the two germline ends. This CDR3 is 13 amino acids long. The CDR3 loop reads CASSYQGRTEAFF. Written as DNA, the CDR3 is TGTGCCAGCAGTTACCAGGGGAGGACTGAAGCTTTCTTT.